The clone carrying this T cell receptor beta chain has more than one count but fewer than ten. No antigen is known for it. This specimen belongs to a study of cytomegalovirus exposure and HLA in healthy donors. Findings and limits, study-wide: In vitro experiments confirmed that a few CMV-associated chains were specific for CMV antigens. Some public TCRs appeared in many individuals, while most sequences were rare.

This PCR relied on a set of 60 Vbeta primers and 13 Jbeta primers. Only in-frame clones appear in the TCRdb table, and some are missing; sequencing was by immunoSEQ multiplex PCR. The table records roughly 150,000 clones, approximately 83% of them present only once. The CDR3 consists of 16 residues. Germline loops: CDR1 SGHAT, CDR2 FQNNGV. The ends were cut back, 2 bases at V and 0 bases at J, with 11 bases in the middle. This sequence joins TRBV11-2 and TRBJ1-3, with D perhaps TRBD1 (6 bases). The origin of this receptor is a boy aged 2 to 10 in good health and CMV-seronegative. Sample: PBMCs. CDR3 protein: CASSLRGGSSGNTIYF. CDR3 sequence (DNA): TGTGCCAGCAGCTTAAGGGGGGGCAGCTCTGGAAACACCATATATTTT.